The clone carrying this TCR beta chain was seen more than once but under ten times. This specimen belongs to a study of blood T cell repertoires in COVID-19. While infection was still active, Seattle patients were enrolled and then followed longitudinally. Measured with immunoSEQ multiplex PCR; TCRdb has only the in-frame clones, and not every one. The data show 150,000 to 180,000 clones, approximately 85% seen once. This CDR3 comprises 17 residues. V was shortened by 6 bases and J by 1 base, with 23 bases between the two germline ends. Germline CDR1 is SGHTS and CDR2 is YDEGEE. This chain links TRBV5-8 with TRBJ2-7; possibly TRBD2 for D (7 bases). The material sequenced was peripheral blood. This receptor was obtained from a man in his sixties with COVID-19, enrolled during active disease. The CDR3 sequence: CASNSRGGGRISYEQYF. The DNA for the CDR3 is TGTGCCAGCAACTCCAGAGGGGGGGGACGGATATCCTACGAGCAGTACTTC.